These 25 T cell receptor beta chains were sequenced from one sample in a study of T cell responses to AZD1222 COVID-19 vaccine. The protocol was immunoSEQ multiplex PCR, while the TCRdb copy is restricted to in-frame clones and leaves out a portion. The sample carries about 120,000 clones, around 87% recorded once. The sample here was peripheral blood, taken 28 days after the second AZD1222 dose. These TCRs come from an adult who received the AZD1222 COVID-19 vaccine.

This clone was counted once. This chain joins TRBV9 and TRBJ1-6; 9 bases agree with TRBD1. This CDR3 spans 15 amino acids. The ends lost 0 bases at V and 10 bases at J; junction bases unmatched: 5. Germline V gene data show CDR1 as SGDLS and CDR2 as YYNGEE. The DNA for the CDR3 is TGTGCCAGCAGCGTAGAGACAGGGGGAGGATCACCCCTCCACTTT. Translated: CASSVETGGGSPLHF. Supplemented by reference TRBV9 and TRBJ1-6, the full variable domain reads DSGVTQTPKHLITATGQRVTLRCSPRSGDLSVYWYQQSLDQGLQFLIQYYNGEERAKGNILERFSAQQFPDLHSELNLSSLELGDSALYFCASSVETGGGSPLHFGNGTRLTVT.

The V call is TRBV2, the J call TRBJ2-7; D possibly uses TRBD1 or TRBD2 (5 bases each). CDR1 SNHLY and CDR2 FYNNEI come from the germline V gene. The V end lost 8 bases, the J end lost 2 bases, and 16 bases lay between the germline ends. CDR3 length: 14 residues. The CDR3 region is CASQGVTLTYEQYF. The CDR3 DNA follows: TGTGCCAGCCAGGGAGTGACACTAACCTACGAGCAGTACTTC.

V gene TRBV28 combines with J gene TRBJ2-7, with a tentative D call TRBD1 (5 bases). Germline CDR1 MDHEN, CDR2 SYDVKM. The CDR3 runs 13 residues. The V end lost 5 bases, the J end lost 7 bases, and 15 bases lay between the germline ends. CDR3 coding DNA: TGTGCCAGCAGTCCCCCTGCCCCAGGGGAGCAGTACTTC. It translates to CASSPPAPGEQYF.

V is TRBV3-1 (or the pseudogene TRBV3-2) and J is TRBJ2-1, with 9 bases aligning to TRBD1. V lost 1 base, J lost 6 bases, and 13 bases stayed unmatched. Germline values: CDR1 LGHDT, CDR2 YNNKEL (reference sequence). The CDR3 is 18 residues long. CDR3 nucleotides: TGTGCCAGCAGCCAAGTTTTGCGGACAGGGGAGAGGCGCAATGAGCAGTTCTTC. Protein: CASSQVLRTGERRNEQFF.

The chain employs TRBV30 and TRBJ1-4; D is possibly TRBD1 (5 bases). V was shortened by 5 bases and J by 7 bases, with 11 bases between the two germline ends. CDR3 size: 12 residues. CDR1 GTSNPN and CDR2 SVGIG come from the germline V gene (reference sequence). The CDR3 sequence is CAWGRDGEKLFF. The CDR3 nucleotides read TGTGCCTGGGGGAGGGACGGTGAAAAACTGTTTTTT.

The chain combines TRBV28 with TRBJ2-3; tentatively, D is TRBD1 or TRBD2 (7 bases each). Trimming cost V 3 bases and J 0 bases, with 13 bases left between them. The V gene's germline CDR1 is MDHEN and CDR2 SYDVKM. The CDR3 runs to 16 residues. The CDR3 sequence: CASSLSGTVSTDTQYF. The DNA for the CDR3 is TGTGCCAGCAGTTTGAGCGGGACAGTCAGCACAGATACGCAGTATTTT.

This clone was detected only once. J is TRBJ1-3 and V is TRBV6-5; D is undetermined. The germline V gene encodes CDR1 MNHEY and CDR2 SVGAGI. The CDR3 is 15 residues long. The V and J ends lost 5 bases and 1 base respectively, with 12 bases between them. CDR3 residues: CASSPRIESGNTIYF. CDR3 nucleotide sequence: TGTGCCAGCAGTCCCCGGATCGAATCTGGAAACACCATATATTTT.

The chain carries TRBV20-1 and TRBJ1-4, with D hard to call. The CDR3 totals 14 residues. V was clipped by 3 bases and J by 6 bases, with 14 bases between them. Per germline, CDR1 DFQATT and CDR2 SNEGSKA (reference sequence). The CDR3: CSASPPLGDEKLFF. CDR3 sequence (DNA): TGCAGTGCTAGTCCTCCGCTCGGTGATGAAAAACTGTTTTTT.

The CDR3 bases are TGCGCCAGCAGCTGGGACGTCTACTACGAGCAGTACTTC. Its translation is CASSWDVYYEQYF. V and J are TRBV5-1 and TRBJ2-7; D possibly matches TRBD1 or TRBD2 (5 bases each). The CDR3 is 13 amino acids. Between the trimmed V and J ends, which lost 3 bases and 3 bases, there was a span of 10 bases. The germline CDR1 and CDR2 sequences are SGHRS and YFSETQ.

The CDR3 here is CASSFETGDTIYF. The DNA of the CDR3 is TGCGCCAGCAGCTTTGAGACGGGGGACACCATATATTTT. This chain connects TRBV5-1 to TRBJ1-3, with D perhaps matching TRBD1 (5 bases). Germline V gene lookup returns CDR1 SGHRS and CDR2 YFSETQ. The CDR3 covers 13 residues. V lost 2 bases to trimming and J lost 8 bases, with 11 bases between them. The variable domain in full, completed from reference TRBV5-1 and TRBJ1-3, reads KAGVTQTPRYLIKTRGQQVTLSCSPISGHRSVSWYQQTPGQGLQFLFEYFSETQRNKGNFPGRFSGRQFSNSRSEMNVSTLELGDSALYLCASSFETGDTIYFGEGSWLTVV.

The genes are TRBV7-2 and TRBJ2-2, with D possibly matching TRBD2 (5 bases). Trimming took 0 bases from V and 3 from J, leaving 17 bases between them. This CDR3 is 18 amino acids long. From germline, CDR1 is SGHTA and CDR2 FQGNSA. Written as DNA, the CDR3 is TGTGCCAGCAGCTTAGCCCAGTCTAGCCCGGAGTACACCGGGGAGCTGTTTTTT. Residues: CASSLAQSSPEYTGELFF.

The CDR3 loop reads CASTGSGGAGELFF. Here the CDR3 DNA reads TGTGCCAGCACAGGTTCGGGGGGGGCCGGGGAGCTGTTTTTT. The chain carries TRBV27 and TRBJ2-2, with 8 positions matching TRBD2. The J segment lost 6 bases and the V segment lost 7 bases, leaving 7 bases of the junction unmatched. The CDR3 has 14 amino acids. Germline CDR1 MNHEY, CDR2 SMNVEV (reference sequence).

V and J are TRBV10-3 and TRBJ2-7; maybe TRBD1 (5 bases). V lost 2 bases to trimming and J lost 6 bases, with 23 bases between them. Per germline, CDR1 ENHRY and CDR2 SYGVKD. The CDR3 consists of 17 residues. The CDR3 spells CAISEPRSGAKWREQYF. The CDR3 DNA reads TGTGCCATCAGTGAGCCCCGTAGTGGGGCCAAGTGGCGCGAGCAGTACTTC.

The chain couples TRBV5-1 to TRBJ1-1, with D possibly TRBD1 on 5 matching bases. CDR3 length equals 14 residues. CDR1 is SGHRS, CDR2 YFSETQ, per germline. V was cut by 2 bases and J by 3 bases, with 11 bases left in between. The CDR3 region is CASSLGGVDTEAFF. For the CDR3, the DNA is TGCGCCAGCAGCTTAGGAGGGGTGGACACTGAAGCTTTCTTT.

J is TRBJ2-2 and V is TRBV9; TRBD2 matches 7 bases. Trimming took 0 bases from V and 1 from J; bases not matched to a gene: 3. This CDR3 comprises 16 residues. Germline V lookup: CDR1 SGDLS, CDR2 YYNGEE. The CDR3 region is CASSVGIAGNTGELFF. In DNA form, the CDR3 reads TGTGCCAGCAGCGTAGGTATAGCGGGGAACACCGGGGAGCTGTTTTTT.

The genes are TRBV19 and TRBJ2-2, with D possibly matching TRBD1 (5 bases). CDR1 LNHDA and CDR2 SQIVND come from the germline V gene (reference sequence). Trimming pared 4 bases from V and 1 base from J, leaving 10 bases between. The CDR3 loop spans 15 amino acids. CDR3 amino acids: CASSKVQGNTGELFF. DNA of the CDR3: TGTGCCAGTAGTAAGGTTCAGGGGAACACCGGGGAGCTGTTTTTT.

This clone has just one count. The rearrangement uses TRBV4-3 and TRBJ1-2, with D tentatively TRBD1 (5 bases). The CDR3 is 15 amino acids. The V end lost 2 bases, the J end lost 5 bases, and 15 bases lay between the germline ends. CDR1 is LGHNA, CDR2 YSLEER, per germline. The DNA of the CDR3 is TGCGCCAGCAGCCAAAGGGACGGACACCTTTATGGCTACACCTTC. Its translation is CASSQRDGHLYGYTF.

This clone was observed a handful of times. The V call is TRBV7-2, the J call TRBJ2-5, with TRBD2 as a possible D gene (5 bases). The V and J ends lost 5 bases and 2 bases respectively, with 15 bases between them. CDR3 size: 15 residues. Germline-derived CDR1 and CDR2 are SGHTA and FQGNSA. CDR3 protein: CASSPAGGRQETQYF. Here the CDR3 DNA reads TGTGCCAGCAGCCCGGCGGGCGGACGACAAGAGACCCAGTACTTC. The full variable domain, its missing parts supplied by reference TRBV7-2 and TRBJ2-5, is GAGVSQSPSNKVTEKGKDVELRCDPISGHTALYWYRQSLGQGLEFLIYFQGNSAPDKSGLPSDRFSAERTGGSVSTLTIQRTQQEDSAVYLCASSPAGGRQETQYFGPGTRLLVL.

The chain is built from TRBV9 and TRBJ2-1; 10 bases are shared with TRBD2. Germline V gives CDR1 SGDLS, CDR2 YYNGEE. The V gene end was trimmed by 2 bases and the J gene end by 4 bases; junction bases not matched to a gene: 6. This CDR3 has 16 amino acids. The CDR3 bases are TGTGCCAGCAGCGTGAGAGCGGGGGGGCGTTACAATGAGCAGTTCTTC. As protein: CASSVRAGGRYNEQFF.

The chain uses TRBV6-2 or TRBV6-3 and TRBJ1-5; maybe TRBD1 (6 bases). Germline V lookup: CDR1 MNHEY, CDR2 SVGEGT. This CDR3 spans 18 amino acids. The V end lost 2 bases, the J end lost 9 bases, and 26 bases lay between the germline ends. The chain's CDR3 is CASSYTIPSDSPQGPQHF. The CDR3 coding sequence is TGTGCCAGCAGTTACACGATCCCGTCGGACAGCCCTCAGGGGCCCCAGCATTTT.

The chain has TRBV7-2 and TRBJ1-6, with D possibly matching TRBD1 (5 bases). Germline V gene data show CDR1 as SGHTA and CDR2 as FQGNSA. This CDR3 comprises 14 residues. V gave up 2 bases and J gave up 10 bases, with 12 bases separating them. DNA of the CDR3: TGTGCCAGCAGCTTATTACACAGGAGCTCACCCCTCCACTTT. Residues: CASSLLHRSSPLHF.

The rearrangement joins TRBV9 to TRBJ2-7; D gene ambiguous. This CDR3 is 13 amino acids long. V was trimmed by 0 bases and J by 6 bases, leaving 10 bases between them. In germline, CDR1 is SGDLS, CDR2 YYNGEE. CDR3 in amino acids: CASSVAVHSEQYF. The CDR3 nucleotides are TGTGCCAGCAGCGTAGCTGTCCATTCCGAGCAGTACTTC.

The CDR3 sequence is CASSLAGQGAYGYTF. The DNA of the CDR3 is TGTGCCAGCAGCTTAGCAGGACAGGGCGCCTATGGCTACACCTTC. The chain carries TRBV7-3 and TRBJ1-2; 8 bases are a match to TRBD1. Germline V gene data show CDR1 as SGHTA and CDR2 as FQGTGA. The CDR3 extends over 15 amino acids. With V trimmed by 2 bases and J by 4 bases, 6 bases remained unmatched.

V usage is TRBV28 and J usage is TRBJ2-3; possible D gene TRBD1, 5 bases. The CDR3 has 18 amino acids. Between the trimmed V and J ends, which lost 5 bases and 0 bases, there was a span of 21 bases. CDR1 and CDR2 from the germline V gene are MDHEN and SYDVKM. The CDR3 sequence: CASSPPRPLGVSTDTQYF. For the CDR3, the DNA is TGTGCCAGCAGTCCCCCCAGACCGTTAGGGGTTAGCACAGATACGCAGTATTTT. The variable domain in full, with the rest retrieved from reference TRBV28 and TRBJ2-3, is DVKVTQSSRYLVKRTGEKVFLECVQDMDHENMFWYRQDPGLGLRLIYFSYDVKMKEKGDIPEGYSVSREKKERFSLILESASTNQTSMYLCASSPPRPLGVSTDTQYFGPGTRLTVL.

About this clone itself: The sample contains more than one DNA sequence encoding this CDR3. This chain links TRBV3-1 (or the pseudogene TRBV3-2) with TRBJ1-1; D possibly corresponds to TRBD1 (5 bases). CDR3 length: 13 amino acids. V was shortened by 4 bases and J by 1 base, with 7 bases between the two germline ends. In germline, CDR1 is LGHDT, CDR2 YNNKEL (reference sequence). The CDR3 DNA follows: TGTGCCAGCAGCCTGAGGGGGAACACTGAAGCTTTCTTT. The encoded protein is CASSLRGNTEAFF.